Given below is one TCR beta chain in context. Its antigen remains unknown. The source of the sample is a study of shared clonotypes between healthy human individuals. Study-wide results and caveats: Measured sharing among donors was expected to vary with sequencing depth. A handful of donors shared around 5.2% of their naive CD4 clonotypes.

Looked up from germline, CDR1 is SQVTM and CDR2 is ANQGSEA. Losses at the gene ends were 2 bases for V and 7 bases for J; bases not matched to a gene: 9. The CDR3 is made up of 14 amino acids. Libraries were prepared by immunoSEQ multiplex PCR; TCRdb keeps only in-frame clonotypes and omits some of them. The data contain under 2.5 million clones, roughly 92% of them singletons. From CD4+ cells came CD45RA+ naive and CD45RA-negative memory subsets. J is TRBJ2-7 and V is TRBV29-1; 9 positions agree with TRBD2. This receptor was identified in a man aged 18-30 years in good health. Some clones in this sample may be carry-over from other donors' samples. The specimen sequenced was naive CD4+ T cells from PBMCs. Subset described: CD45RA+ positively selected. Here the CDR3 reads CSVERLAGEGEQYF. The CDR3 DNA is TGCAGCGTTGAAAGGTTAGCGGGAGAAGGAGAGCAGTACTTC.